This TCR beta chain derives from a study of blood T cell repertoires in COVID-19. Germline V gene sequence: CDR1 SGHAT, CDR2 FQDESV (reference sequence). The CDR3 is 12 amino acids. The ends were cut back, 2 bases at V and 8 bases at J, with 8 bases in the middle. Assay: immunoSEQ multiplex PCR; the TCRdb copy retains only in-frame clones and omits some. The data show 35,000 or so clones, roughly 90% seen once. Sequenced input: peripheral blood. The sequence derives from a man between 60 and 75 years old with active or convalescent COVID-19. The V gene is TRBV11-1, the J gene TRBJ2-3, with D perhaps matching TRBD2 (6 bases). The CDR3 nucleotides are TGTGCCAGCAGCTTATTGGGGGGTACGCAGTATTTT. Its translation is CASSLLGGTQYF.